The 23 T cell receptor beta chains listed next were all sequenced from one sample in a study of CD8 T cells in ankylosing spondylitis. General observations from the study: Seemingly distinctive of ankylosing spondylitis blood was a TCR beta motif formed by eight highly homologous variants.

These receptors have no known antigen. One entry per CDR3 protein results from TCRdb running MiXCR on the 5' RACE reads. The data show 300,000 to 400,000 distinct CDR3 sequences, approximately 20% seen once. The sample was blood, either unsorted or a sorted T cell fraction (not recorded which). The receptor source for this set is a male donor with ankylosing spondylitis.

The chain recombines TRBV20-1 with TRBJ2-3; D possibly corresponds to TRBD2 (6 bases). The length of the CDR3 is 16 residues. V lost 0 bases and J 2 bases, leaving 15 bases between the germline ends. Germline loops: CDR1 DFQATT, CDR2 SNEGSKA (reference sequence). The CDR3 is CSARDYTGADTDTQYF. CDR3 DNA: TGCAGTGCTAGAGATTATACGGGAGCGGACACAGATACGCAGTATTTT.

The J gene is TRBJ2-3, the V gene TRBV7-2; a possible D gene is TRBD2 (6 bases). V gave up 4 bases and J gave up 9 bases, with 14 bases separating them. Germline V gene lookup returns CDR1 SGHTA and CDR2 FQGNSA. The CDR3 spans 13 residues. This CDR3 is CASSSPDAGTQYF. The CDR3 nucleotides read TGTGCCAGCAGCTCCCCTGATGCGGGAACGCAGTATTTT.

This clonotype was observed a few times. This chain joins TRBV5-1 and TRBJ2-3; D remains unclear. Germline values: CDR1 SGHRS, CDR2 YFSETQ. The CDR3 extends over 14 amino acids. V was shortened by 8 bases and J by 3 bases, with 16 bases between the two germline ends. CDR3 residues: CASQPGPPTDTQYF. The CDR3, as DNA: TGCGCCAGTCAGCCAGGACCTCCAACAGATACGCAGTATTTT. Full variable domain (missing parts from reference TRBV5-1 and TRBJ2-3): KAGVTQTPRYLIKTRGQQVTLSCSPISGHRSVSWYQQTPGQGLQFLFEYFSETQRNKGNFPGRFSGRQFSNSRSEMNVSTLELGDSALYLCASQPGPPTDTQYFGPGTRLTVL.

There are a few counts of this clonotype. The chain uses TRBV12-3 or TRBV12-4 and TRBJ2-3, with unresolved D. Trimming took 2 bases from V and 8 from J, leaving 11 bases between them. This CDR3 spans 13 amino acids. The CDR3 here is CASSLFAGATQYF. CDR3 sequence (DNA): TGTGCCAGCAGTTTATTCGCAGGTGCTACGCAGTATTTT.

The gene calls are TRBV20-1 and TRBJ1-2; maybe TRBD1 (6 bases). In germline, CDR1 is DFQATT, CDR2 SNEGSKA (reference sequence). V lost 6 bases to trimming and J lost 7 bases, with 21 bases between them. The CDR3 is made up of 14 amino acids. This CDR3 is CSAGGRRGFFGYTF. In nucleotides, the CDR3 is TGCAGTGCCGGGGGGAGGAGGGGGTTCTTTGGCTACACCTTC.

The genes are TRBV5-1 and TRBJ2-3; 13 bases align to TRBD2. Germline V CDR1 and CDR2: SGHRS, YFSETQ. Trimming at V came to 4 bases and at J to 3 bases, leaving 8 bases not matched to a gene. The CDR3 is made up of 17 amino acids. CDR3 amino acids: CASSLRTSGSGTDTQYF. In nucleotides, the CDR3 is TGCGCCAGCAGCCTCAGGACTAGCGGGAGTGGTACAGATACGCAGTATTTT.

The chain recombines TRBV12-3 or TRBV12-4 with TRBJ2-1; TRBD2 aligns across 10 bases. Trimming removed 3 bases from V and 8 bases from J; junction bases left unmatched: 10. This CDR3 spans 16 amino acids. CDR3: CASSFLGSGRRDEQFF. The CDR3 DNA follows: TGTGCCAGCAGTTTCCTGGGTAGCGGGAGGAGGGATGAGCAGTTCTTC.

CDR3: CASSSFSNTEAFF. CDR3 nucleotides: TGCGCCAGCAGCTCCTTTTCGAACACTGAAGCTTTCTTT. The chain employs TRBV5-1 and TRBJ1-1; D unresolved. This CDR3 has 13 amino acids. Germline V CDR1 and CDR2: SGHRS, YFSETQ. V dropped 3 bases and J dropped 1 base, with 7 bases sitting between them.

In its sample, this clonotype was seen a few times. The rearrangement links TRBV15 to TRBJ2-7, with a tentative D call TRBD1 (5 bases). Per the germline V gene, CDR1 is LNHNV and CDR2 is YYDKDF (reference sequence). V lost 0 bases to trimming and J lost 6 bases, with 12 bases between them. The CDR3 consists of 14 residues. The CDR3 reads CATSREVHRGEQYF. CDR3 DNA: TGTGCCACCAGCAGAGAGGTCCATAGGGGCGAGCAGTACTTC.

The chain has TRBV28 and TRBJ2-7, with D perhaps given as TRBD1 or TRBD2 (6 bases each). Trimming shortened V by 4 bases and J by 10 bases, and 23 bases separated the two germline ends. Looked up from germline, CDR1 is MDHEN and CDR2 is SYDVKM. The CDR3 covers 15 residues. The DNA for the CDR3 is TGTGCCAGCAGTTCACCCGCGGGGACATCCCGATATCAGTACTTC. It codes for CASSSPAGTSRYQYF.

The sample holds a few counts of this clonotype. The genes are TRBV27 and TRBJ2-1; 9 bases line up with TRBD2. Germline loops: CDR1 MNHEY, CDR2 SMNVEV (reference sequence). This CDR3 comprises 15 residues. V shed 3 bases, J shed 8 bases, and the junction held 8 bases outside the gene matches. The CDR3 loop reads CASSLISGSGDEQFF. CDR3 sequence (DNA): TGTGCCAGCAGTTTGATTAGCGGGAGTGGGGATGAGCAGTTCTTC.

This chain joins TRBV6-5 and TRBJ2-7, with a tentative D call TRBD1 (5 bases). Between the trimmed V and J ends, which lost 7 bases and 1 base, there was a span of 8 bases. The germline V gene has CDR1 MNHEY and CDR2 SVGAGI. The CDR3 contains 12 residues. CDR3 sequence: CASKAGSYEQYF. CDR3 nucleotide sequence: TGTGCCAGCAAAGCAGGGTCCTACGAGCAGTACTTC.

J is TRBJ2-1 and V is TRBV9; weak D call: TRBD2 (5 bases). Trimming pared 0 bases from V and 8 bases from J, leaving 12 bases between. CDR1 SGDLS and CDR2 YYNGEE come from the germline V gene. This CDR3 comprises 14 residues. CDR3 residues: CASSVGSAADEQFF. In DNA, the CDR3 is TGTGCCAGCAGCGTAGGTAGCGCGGCGGATGAGCAGTTCTTC.

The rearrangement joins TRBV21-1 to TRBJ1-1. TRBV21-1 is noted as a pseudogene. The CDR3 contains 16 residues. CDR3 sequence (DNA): TGTGCCCCAAGGAAGGGTCCGGATGGAGAAAACACTGAAGCTTTCTTT. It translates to CAPRKGPDGENTEAFF.

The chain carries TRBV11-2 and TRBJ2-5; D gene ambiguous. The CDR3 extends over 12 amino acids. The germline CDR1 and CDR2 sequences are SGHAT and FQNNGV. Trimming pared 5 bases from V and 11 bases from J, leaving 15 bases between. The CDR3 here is CASSPQVPNQYF. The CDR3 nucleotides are TGTGCCAGCAGCCCCCAGGTCCCTAATCAGTACTTC.

The CDR3 bases are TGTGCCAGCAGTACCGACAGGGATCAGCCCCAGCATTTT. Its translation is CASSTDRDQPQHF. The chain carries TRBV6-5 and TRBJ1-5, with TRBD1 matching over 7 bases. Trimming at V came to 5 bases and at J to 5 bases, leaving 3 bases not matched to a gene. Germline CDR1 is MNHEY and CDR2 is SVGAGI. CDR3 length: 13 residues.

CDR3 region: CASSQRDPGEKGYTF. Written as DNA, the CDR3 is TGCGCCAGCAGCCAGCGGGACCCGGGGGAGAAGGGCTACACCTTC. The chain couples TRBV4-1 to TRBJ1-2; possible D gene TRBD1, 5 bases. CDR3 length: 15 residues. CDR1 MGHRA and CDR2 YSYEKL come from the germline V gene. The V gene lost 3 bases and the J gene lost 8 bases, with 19 bases spanning the gap.

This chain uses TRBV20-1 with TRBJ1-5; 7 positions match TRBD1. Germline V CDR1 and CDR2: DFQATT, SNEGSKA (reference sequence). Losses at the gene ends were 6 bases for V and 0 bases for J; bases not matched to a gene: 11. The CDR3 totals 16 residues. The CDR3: CSANGRGTDSNQPQHF. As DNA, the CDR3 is TGCAGTGCAAACGGGCGGGGGACAGATAGCAATCAGCCCCAGCATTTT.

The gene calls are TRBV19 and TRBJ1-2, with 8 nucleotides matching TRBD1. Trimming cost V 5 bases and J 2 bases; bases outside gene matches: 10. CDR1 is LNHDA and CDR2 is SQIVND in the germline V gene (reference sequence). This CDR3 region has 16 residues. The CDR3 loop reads CASSPPRQGWNYGYTF. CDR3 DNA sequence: TGTGCCAGTAGTCCGCCCCGACAGGGGTGGAACTATGGCTACACCTTC.

CDR3 region: CASSLSFVAKNIQYF. The DNA for the CDR3 is TGTGCCAGCAGCTTGTCGTTCGTAGCCAAAAACATTCAGTACTTC. This chain uses TRBV5-6 with TRBJ2-4; D not resolved. The CDR3 has 15 residues. V was shortened by 1 base and J by 0 bases, with 8 bases between the two germline ends. The germline CDR1 and CDR2 sequences are SGHDT and YYEEEE.

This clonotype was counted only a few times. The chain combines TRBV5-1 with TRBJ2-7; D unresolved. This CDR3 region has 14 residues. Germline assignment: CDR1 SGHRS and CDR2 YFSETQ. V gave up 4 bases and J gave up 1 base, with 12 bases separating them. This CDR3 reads CASSKGELSYEQYF. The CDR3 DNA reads TGCGCCAGCAGCAAGGGTGAGTTGTCCTACGAGCAGTACTTC.

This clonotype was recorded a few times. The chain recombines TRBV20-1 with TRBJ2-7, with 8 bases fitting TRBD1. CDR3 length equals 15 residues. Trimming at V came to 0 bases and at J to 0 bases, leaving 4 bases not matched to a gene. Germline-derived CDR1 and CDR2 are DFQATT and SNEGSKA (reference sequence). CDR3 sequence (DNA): TGCAGTGCTAGAGATTGGGGACAGGTCTCCTACGAGCAGTACTTC. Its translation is CSARDWGQVSYEQYF.

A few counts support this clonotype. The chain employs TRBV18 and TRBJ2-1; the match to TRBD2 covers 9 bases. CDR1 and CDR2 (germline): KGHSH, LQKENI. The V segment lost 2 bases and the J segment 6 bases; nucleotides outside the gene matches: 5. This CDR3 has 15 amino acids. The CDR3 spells CASSPFAGGLNEQFF. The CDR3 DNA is TGTGCCAGCTCACCATTCGCGGGAGGGCTCAATGAGCAGTTCTTC.